This entry describes one TCR beta chain. With 60 Vbeta and 13 Jbeta primers, the PCR was carried out. The table came from immunoSEQ multiplex PCR; TCRdb's copy has only in-frame clones and leaves some out. The sample shows over 50,000 clones, and approximately 8.9% sits with its ten largest clones. Donors sampled were nominally healthy, though unrecorded immune exposures were likely. These data originate in a study of cytomegalovirus exposure and HLA in healthy donors. V was pared by 0 bases and J by 1 base, with 4 bases between. The CDR3 is made up of 15 amino acids. Germline V CDR1 and CDR2: MNHEY, SVGAGI.

The sequence was collected from a man aged 50 to 59 in good health and CMV-seropositive. The chain uses TRBV6-5 and TRBJ2-6, with no clear D. The sequencing sample was made of PBMCs. The CDR3 is CASSYSRSGANVLTF. The CDR3 DNA is TGTGCCAGCAGTTACTCGAGATCTGGGGCCAACGTCCTGACTTTC.